This TCR beta chain was obtained from a study of T cell changes during pregnancy in multiple sclerosis. Assay: immunoSEQ multiplex PCR; the TCRdb copy retains only in-frame clones and omits some. This sample has tens of thousands of clones, with roughly nine tenths found just once. The CDR3 runs to 15 residues. Germline trimming cut 4 bases from V and 4 bases from J; bases unmatched to any gene: 7. Germline lookup yields CDR1 MDHEN and CDR2 SYDVKM. This sequence joins TRBV28 and TRBJ1-5; 7 nucleotides line up with TRBD1. The material sequenced was peripheral blood, taken in the first trimester of pregnancy. The sequence came from a female donor in good health, enrolled as a control in a pregnancy study. The CDR3 loop is CASSYEGARNQPQHF. For the CDR3, the DNA is TGTGCCAGCAGTTACGAGGGGGCACGTAATCAGCCCCAGCATTTT.